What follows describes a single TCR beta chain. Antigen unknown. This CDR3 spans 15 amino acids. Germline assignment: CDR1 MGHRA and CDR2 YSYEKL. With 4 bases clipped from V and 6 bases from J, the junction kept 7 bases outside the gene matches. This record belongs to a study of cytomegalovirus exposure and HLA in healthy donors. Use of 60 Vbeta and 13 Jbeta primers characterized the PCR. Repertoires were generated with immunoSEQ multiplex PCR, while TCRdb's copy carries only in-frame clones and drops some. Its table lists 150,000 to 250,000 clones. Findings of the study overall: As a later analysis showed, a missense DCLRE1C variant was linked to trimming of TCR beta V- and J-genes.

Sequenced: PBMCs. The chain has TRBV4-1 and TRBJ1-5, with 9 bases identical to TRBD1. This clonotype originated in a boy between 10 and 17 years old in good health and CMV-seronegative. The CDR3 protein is CASSRLQGAIQPQHF. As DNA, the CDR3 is TGCGCCAGCAGCCGATTACAGGGGGCCATTCAGCCCCAGCATTTT.